The 4 T cell receptor beta chains in this list originate from one sample, sequenced in a study of PD-L1 blockade in urothelial cancer. Generated by immunoSEQ multiplex PCR, the TCRdb table keeps only in-frame clones and is missing some. Of under 55,000 clones in the sample, about 87% were seen once. The sequenced sample was PBMCs, obtained around atezolizumab (anti-PD-L1) treatment. Source of these receptors: a man in his forties or fifties with urothelial cancer.

The chain has TRBV5-1 and TRBJ1-1; a possible D gene is TRBD1 (6 bases). Germline V gives CDR1 SGHRS, CDR2 YFSETQ. The CDR3 contains 14 residues. V lost 0 bases to trimming and J lost 4 bases, with 10 bases between them. The CDR3 protein is CASSLGPRGTEAFF. The CDR3 DNA sequence: TGCGCCAGCAGCTTGGGCCCCAGGGGCACTGAAGCTTTCTTT.

This chain links TRBV5-4 with TRBJ2-2; TRBD2 is a possible D gene (6 bases). Trimming pared 0 bases from V and 6 bases from J, leaving 9 bases between. The CDR3 is 14 residues long. Germline CDR1 and CDR2: SGHNT and YYREEE (reference sequence). Written as DNA, the CDR3 is TGTGCCAGCAGCTTGGTATCGGGAGCCGGGGAGCTGTTTTTT. This encodes CASSLVSGAGELFF.

This chain joins TRBV10-3 and TRBJ2-3; D gene uncertain. This CDR3 contains 15 residues. Looked up from germline, CDR1 is ENHRY and CDR2 is SYGVKD. Trimming shortened V by 3 bases and J by 4 bases, and 14 bases separated the two germline ends. The CDR3 protein is CAISEQPTKADTQYF. The CDR3 DNA reads TGTGCCATCAGTGAACAGCCTACCAAGGCAGATACGCAGTATTTT.

The chain has TRBV7-6 and TRBJ1-4; D possibly corresponds to TRBD1 (6 bases). Deletions cut 2 bases from V and 4 bases from J, with 8 bases between. The CDR3 runs 14 residues. Germline assignment: CDR1 SGHVS and CDR2 FNYEAQ. The DNA for the CDR3 is TGTGCCAGCAGCTTAAGGGGGTTTAATGAAAAACTGTTTTTT. The encoded protein is CASSLRGFNEKLFF. Drawing the rest from reference TRBV7-6 and TRBJ1-4, the complete variable domain is GAGVSQSPRYKVTKRGQDVALRCDPISGHVSLYWYRQALGQGPEFLTYFNYEAQQDKSGLPNDRFSAERPEGSISTLTIQRTEQRDSAMYRCASSLRGFNEKLFFGSGTQLSVL.